This TCR beta chain was sequenced for a study of cytomegalovirus exposure and HLA in healthy donors. The wider study: HLA-typed donors were the source of about 81 million unique TCRs held in an early data release. Notes on the study in general: Information on immune exposure was restricted to one variable (CMV serostatus). There were a few CMV-associated chains whose specificity for CMV antigens was confirmed in vitro. Donors were assumed by presence/absence analyses to have roughly uniform sequencing depth.

The PCR made use of 60 Vbeta and 13 Jbeta primers. Repertoires were generated with immunoSEQ multiplex PCR, while TCRdb's copy carries only in-frame clones and drops some. The sample contains approximately 110,000 clones, roughly 14% of which appear only once. CDR3 length equals 13 residues. Germline V lookup: CDR1 MNHEY, CDR2 SVGAGI. Trimming removed 6 bases from V and 6 bases from J, with 11 bases in between. A remark on this clone: Antigen: not known.

The receptor was isolated from a woman aged 18-35 years in good health and CMV-seronegative. Material for sequencing was PBMCs. V gene TRBV6-5 combines with J gene TRBJ2-2; perhaps TRBD2 as D (6 bases). The DNA for the CDR3 is TGTGCCAGCAGACGGAGGGCGGCCGGGGAGCTGTTTTTT. Translated: CASRRRAAGELFF.